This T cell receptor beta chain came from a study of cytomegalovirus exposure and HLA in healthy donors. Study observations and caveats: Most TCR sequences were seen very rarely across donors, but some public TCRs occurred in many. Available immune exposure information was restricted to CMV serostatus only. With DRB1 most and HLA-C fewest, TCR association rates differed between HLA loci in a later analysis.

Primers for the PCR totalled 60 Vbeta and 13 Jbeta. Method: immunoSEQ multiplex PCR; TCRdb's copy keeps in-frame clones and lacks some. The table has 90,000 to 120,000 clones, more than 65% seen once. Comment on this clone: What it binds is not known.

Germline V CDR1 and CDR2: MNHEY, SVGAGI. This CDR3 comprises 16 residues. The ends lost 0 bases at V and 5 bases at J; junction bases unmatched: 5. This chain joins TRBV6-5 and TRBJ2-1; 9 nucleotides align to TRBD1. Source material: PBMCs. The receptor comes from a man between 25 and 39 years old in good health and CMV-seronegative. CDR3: CASSYSTGTGNNEQFF. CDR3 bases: TGTGCCAGCAGTTACTCGACCGGGACAGGGAACAATGAGCAGTTCTTC.